Presented here are 14 T cell receptor beta chains from one specimen sequenced in a study of shared clonotypes between healthy human individuals. The data were produced by immunoSEQ multiplex PCR, yet TCRdb's version contains in-frame clones alone and is incomplete. The profile shows about 980,000 clones, approximately 76% of them singletons. Material for sequencing was memory CD4+ T cells sorted from blood. Subset: CD45RA-negative fraction. These receptors came from a man younger than 30 in good health.

The chain carries TRBV7-8 and TRBJ2-3, with unresolved D. V gave up 2 bases and J gave up 0 bases, with 9 bases separating them. Germline V gene data show CDR1 as SGHVS and CDR2 as FQNEAQ. The CDR3 loop spans 15 amino acids. The CDR3 region is CASSLKWSSTDTQYF. The CDR3 DNA is TGTGCCAGCAGCTTAAAGTGGTCGAGCACAGATACGCAGTATTTT.

This clone was recorded once. This rearrangement joins TRBV7-2 to TRBJ2-5; a weak D match, TRBD2 (5 bases). V was shortened by 2 bases and J by 0 bases, with 10 bases between the two germline ends. Germline V gene sequence: CDR1 SGHTA, CDR2 FQGNSA. The CDR3 has 15 residues. The CDR3: CASSLLPADQETQYF. In DNA form, the CDR3 reads TGTGCCAGCAGCTTATTGCCAGCGGACCAAGAGACCCAGTACTTC.

The J gene is TRBJ2-4, the V gene TRBV19; 10 nucleotides match TRBD2. The CDR3 is made up of 15 amino acids. Germline CDR1 reads LNHDA; CDR2 reads SQIVND (reference sequence). V shed 5 bases and J 3 bases; nucleotides not matched to a gene: 4. The CDR3 coding sequence is TGTGCCAGTAGTCAGACTAGCGGGCGCAAAAACATTCAGTACTTC. Its translation is CASSQTSGRKNIQYF.

This clone appeared a few times. The chain uses TRBV30 and TRBJ1-5; D not certain. Germline-derived CDR1 and CDR2 are GTSNPN and SVGIG (reference sequence). Trimming left V 2 bases short and J 7 bases short, with 15 bases between. This CDR3 spans 14 amino acids. CDR3 DNA sequence: TGTGCCTGGAGTCGCGGGCCTTGGGGACAGCCCCAGCATTTT. It codes for CAWSRGPWGQPQHF.

This clone was counted only a few times. Other DNA sequences in this sample translate to the same CDR3. The chain employs TRBV5-4 and TRBJ2-4; D is perhaps TRBD2 (6 bases). Trimming cost V 0 bases and J 0 bases, with 10 bases left between them. Germline V gene data show CDR1 as SGHNT and CDR2 as YYREEE (reference sequence). CDR3 length: 16 residues. DNA for the CDR3: TGTGCCAGCAGCTTGGGGGGGGACCTAGCCAAAAACATTCAGTACTTC. Translation: CASSLGGDLAKNIQYF.

In this sample, this clone turned up once. V usage is TRBV11-2 and J usage is TRBJ1-6; 7 positions match TRBD1. The V gene end was trimmed by 2 bases and the J gene end by 16 bases; junction bases not matched to a gene: 11. Germline-derived CDR1 and CDR2 are SGHAT and FQNNGV. The CDR3 is 14 residues long. The CDR3 DNA reads as TGTGCCAGCAGCTTATTGACAGGGTCGAATAGTCTCCACTTT. It is translated as CASSLLTGSNSLHF.

Of note for this clone: Different DNA sequences within this sample yield the same CDR3. This chain connects TRBV6-5 to TRBJ1-2, with 9 bases lining up with TRBD1. V dropped 2 bases and J dropped 2; count of bases not matched to a gene: 0. The germline V gene has CDR1 MNHEY and CDR2 SVGAGI. CDR3 length: 14 amino acids. The CDR3 DNA reads as TGTGCCAGCAGTTACGGGACAGGGAACTATGGCTACACCTTC. Protein: CASSYGTGNYGYTF.

This clone has just one count. The chain uses TRBV30 and TRBJ2-2; 11 bases map to TRBD2. Germline CDR1 reads GTSNPN; CDR2 reads SVGIG (reference sequence). The J segment lost 5 bases and the V segment lost 0 bases, leaving 2 bases of the junction unmatched. The CDR3 runs 15 residues. The CDR3 DNA is TGTGCCTGGAGTGTAGGACTAGCGGGTACCGGGGAGCTGTTTTTT. Translating it yields CAWSVGLAGTGELFF.

The chain is built from TRBV5-4 and TRBJ2-2; unclear D gene. Trimming took 4 bases from V and 0 from J, leaving 13 bases between them. CDR1 is SGHNT, CDR2 YYREEE, per germline (reference sequence). The CDR3 length is 16 residues. The CDR3 DNA sequence: TGTGCCAGCAGCCTGGCAGCCCACGCGAACACCGGGGAGCTGTTTTTT. Amino acid sequence: CASSLAAHANTGELFF.

This chain uses TRBV11-2 with TRBJ2-3; 9 bases match TRBD2. With 2 bases clipped from V and 2 bases from J, the junction kept 8 bases outside the gene matches. The CDR3 is made up of 17 amino acids. Germline V gives CDR1 SGHAT, CDR2 FQNNGV. CDR3 in amino acids: CASSLLGLAGVTDTQYF. The CDR3 coding sequence is TGTGCCAGCAGCTTATTAGGTTTAGCGGGAGTCACAGATACGCAGTATTTT.

The chain is built from TRBV5-1 and TRBJ2-5; D perhaps matches TRBD2 (6 bases). This CDR3 region has 14 residues. Trimming cost V 2 bases and J 5 bases, with 13 bases left between them. Germline V gives CDR1 SGHRS, CDR2 YFSETQ. CDR3 sequence (DNA): TGCGCCAGCAGCTTCGGAGGGGAGGAGGAGACCCAGTACTTC. Translating it yields CASSFGGEEETQYF.

CDR3 sequence (DNA): TGTGCCAGCAGCCAAGACAAACAGGAATCCGGAAACACCATATATTTT. Translating it yields CASSQDKQESGNTIYF. V is TRBV5-6 and J is TRBJ1-3, with D perhaps matching TRBD1 (5 bases). With 4 bases removed from V and 4 bases from J, the gap between germline ends came to 18 bases. Per the germline V gene, CDR1 is SGHDT and CDR2 is YYEEEE. The CDR3 runs to 16 residues.

The chain uses TRBV5-6 and TRBJ1-6, with 7 bases identical to TRBD1. CDR1 SGHDT and CDR2 YYEEEE come from the germline V gene. This CDR3 is 13 amino acids long. V gave up 5 bases and J gave up 10 bases; unmatched junction bases: 6. This chain's CDR3 is CASRGTVGSPLHF. In DNA form, the CDR3 reads TGTGCCAGCAGGGGGACAGTCGGGTCACCCCTCCACTTT. The full variable domain, its missing parts supplied by reference TRBV5-6 and TRBJ1-6, is DAGVTQSPTHLIKTRGQQVTLRCSPKSGHDTVSWYQQALGQGPQFIFQYYEEEERQRGNFPDRFSGHQFPNYSSELNVNALLLGDSALYLCASRGTVGSPLHFGNGTRLTVT.

The V call is TRBV5-1, the J call TRBJ2-3, with 7 bases identical to TRBD1. The CDR3 is made up of 13 amino acids. CDR1 is SGHRS and CDR2 is YFSETQ in the germline V gene. After removal of 7 bases from V and 0 bases from J, the junction contained 2 bases not matched to a gene. CDR3 sequence (DNA): TGCGCCAGCGGGACAGCTAGCACAGATACGCAGTATTTT. It codes for CASGTASTDTQYF.